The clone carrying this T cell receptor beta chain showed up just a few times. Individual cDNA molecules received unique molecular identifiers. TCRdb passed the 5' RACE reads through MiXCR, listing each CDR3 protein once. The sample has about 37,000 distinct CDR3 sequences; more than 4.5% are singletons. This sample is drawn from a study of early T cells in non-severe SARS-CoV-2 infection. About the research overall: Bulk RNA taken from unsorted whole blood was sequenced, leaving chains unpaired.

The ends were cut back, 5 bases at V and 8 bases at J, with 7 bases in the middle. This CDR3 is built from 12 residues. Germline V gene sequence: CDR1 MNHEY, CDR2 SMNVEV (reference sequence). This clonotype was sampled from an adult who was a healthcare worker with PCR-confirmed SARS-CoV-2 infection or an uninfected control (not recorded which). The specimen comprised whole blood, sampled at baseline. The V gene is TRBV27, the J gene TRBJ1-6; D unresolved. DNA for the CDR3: TGTGCCAGCAGTATTGGGTATTCACCCCTCCACTTT. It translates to CASSIGYSPLHF.